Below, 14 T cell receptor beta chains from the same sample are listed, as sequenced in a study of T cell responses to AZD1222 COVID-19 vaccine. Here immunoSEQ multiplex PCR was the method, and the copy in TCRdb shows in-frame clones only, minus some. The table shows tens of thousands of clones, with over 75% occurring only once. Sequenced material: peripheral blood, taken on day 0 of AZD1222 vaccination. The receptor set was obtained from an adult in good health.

CDR3 amino acids: CASSEQGTEAFF. CDR3 nucleotides: TGTGCCAGCAGCGAGCAGGGAACTGAAGCTTTCTTT. V and J are TRBV9 and TRBJ1-1, with D possibly being TRBD1 (5 bases). Germline V gene data show CDR1 as SGDLS and CDR2 as YYNGEE. The CDR3 sequence is 12 residues long. The V end lost 3 bases, the J end lost 5 bases, and 8 bases lay between the germline ends.

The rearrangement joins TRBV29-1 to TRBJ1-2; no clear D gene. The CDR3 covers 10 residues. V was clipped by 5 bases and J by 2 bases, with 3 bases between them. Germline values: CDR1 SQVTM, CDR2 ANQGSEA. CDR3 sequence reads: CSVRNYGYTF. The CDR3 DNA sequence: TGCAGCGTTCGAAACTATGGCTACACCTTC.

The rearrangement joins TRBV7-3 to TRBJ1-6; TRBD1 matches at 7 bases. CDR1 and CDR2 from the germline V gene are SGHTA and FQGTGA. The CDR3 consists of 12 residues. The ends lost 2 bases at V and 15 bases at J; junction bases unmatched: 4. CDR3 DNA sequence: TGTGCCAGCAGCTTACCCGGGGACAGCCTCCACTTT. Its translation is CASSLPGDSLHF. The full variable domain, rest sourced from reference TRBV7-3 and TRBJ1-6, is GAGVSQTPSNKVTEKGKYVELRCDPISGHTALYWYRQSLGQGPEFLIYFQGTGAADDSGLPNDRFFAVRPEGSVSTLKIQRTERGDSAVYLCASSLPGDSLHFGNGTRLTVT.

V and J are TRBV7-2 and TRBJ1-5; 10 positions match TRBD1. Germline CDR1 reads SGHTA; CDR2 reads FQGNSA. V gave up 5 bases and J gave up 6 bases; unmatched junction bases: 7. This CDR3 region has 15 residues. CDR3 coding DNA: TGTGCCAGCAGCCCGGGACAGGGGATCGTTCAGCCCCAGCATTTT. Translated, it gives CASSPGQGIVQPQHF. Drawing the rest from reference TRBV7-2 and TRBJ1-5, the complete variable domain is GAGVSQSPSNKVTEKGKDVELRCDPISGHTALYWYRQSLGQGLEFLIYFQGNSAPDKSGLPSDRFSAERTGGSVSTLTIQRTQQEDSAVYLCASSPGQGIVQPQHFGDGTRLSIL.

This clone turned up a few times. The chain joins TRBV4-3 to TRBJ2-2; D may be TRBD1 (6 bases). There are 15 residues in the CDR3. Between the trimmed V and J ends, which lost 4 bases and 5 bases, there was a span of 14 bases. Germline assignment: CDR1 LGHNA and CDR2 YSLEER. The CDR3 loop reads CASSPSGVSTGELFF. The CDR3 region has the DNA TGCGCCAGCAGCCCTTCAGGGGTCTCTACCGGGGAGCTGTTTTTT.

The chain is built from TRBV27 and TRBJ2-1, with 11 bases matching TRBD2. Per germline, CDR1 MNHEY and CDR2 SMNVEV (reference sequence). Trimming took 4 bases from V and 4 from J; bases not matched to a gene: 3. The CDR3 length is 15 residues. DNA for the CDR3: TGTGCCAGCAGTTCACTAGCGGGAGTATACAATGAGCAGTTCTTC. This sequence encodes CASSSLAGVYNEQFF.

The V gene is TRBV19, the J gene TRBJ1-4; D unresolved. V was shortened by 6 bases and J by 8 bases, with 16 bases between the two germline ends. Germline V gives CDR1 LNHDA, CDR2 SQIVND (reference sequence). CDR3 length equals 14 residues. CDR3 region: CASRDGRFEEKLFF. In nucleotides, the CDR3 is TGTGCCAGTAGGGACGGGAGATTCGAGGAAAAACTGTTTTTT.

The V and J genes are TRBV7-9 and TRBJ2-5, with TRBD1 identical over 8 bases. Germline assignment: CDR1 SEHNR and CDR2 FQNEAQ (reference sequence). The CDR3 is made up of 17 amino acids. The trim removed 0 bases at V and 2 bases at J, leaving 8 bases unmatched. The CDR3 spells CASSLADRGRNQETQYF. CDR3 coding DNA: TGTGCCAGCAGCTTAGCAGACAGGGGAAGAAATCAAGAGACCCAGTACTTC.

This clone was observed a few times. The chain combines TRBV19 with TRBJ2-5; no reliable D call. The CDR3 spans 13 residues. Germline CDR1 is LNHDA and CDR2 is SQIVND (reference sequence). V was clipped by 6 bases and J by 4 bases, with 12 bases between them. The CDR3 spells CASSPADPETQYF. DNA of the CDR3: TGTGCCAGTAGCCCCGCGGACCCAGAGACCCAGTACTTC.

CDR3 coding DNA: TGTGCCAGCAGCTTGGCGGCGGGAGCCGGGAACATTCAGTACTTC. Translation: CASSLAAGAGNIQYF. The chain is built from TRBV5-8 and TRBJ2-4, with 7 positions matching TRBD2. The CDR3 length is 15 residues. The V gene's germline CDR1 is SGHTS and CDR2 YDEGEE. Losses at the gene ends were 0 bases for V and 7 bases for J; bases not matched to a gene: 7.

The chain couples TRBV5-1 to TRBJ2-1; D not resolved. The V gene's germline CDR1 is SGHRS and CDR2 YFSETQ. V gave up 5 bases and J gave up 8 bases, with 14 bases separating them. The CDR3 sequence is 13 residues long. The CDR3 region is CASRSIGLHEQFF. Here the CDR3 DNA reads TGCGCCAGCAGATCCATTGGCTTGCATGAGCAGTTCTTC.

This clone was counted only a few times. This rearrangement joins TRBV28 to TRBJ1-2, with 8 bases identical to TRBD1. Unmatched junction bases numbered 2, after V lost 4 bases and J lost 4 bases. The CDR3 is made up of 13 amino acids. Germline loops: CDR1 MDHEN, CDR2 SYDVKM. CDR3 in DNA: TGTGCCAGCAGTTCAGGGGGCAGCTATGGCTACACCTTC. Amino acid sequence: CASSSGGSYGYTF.

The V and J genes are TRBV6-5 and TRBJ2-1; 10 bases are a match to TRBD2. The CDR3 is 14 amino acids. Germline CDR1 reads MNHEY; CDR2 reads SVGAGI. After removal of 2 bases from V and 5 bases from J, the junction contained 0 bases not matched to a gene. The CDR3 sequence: CASSYLAGDNEQFF. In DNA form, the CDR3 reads TGTGCCAGCAGTTACCTAGCGGGGGACAATGAGCAGTTCTTC.

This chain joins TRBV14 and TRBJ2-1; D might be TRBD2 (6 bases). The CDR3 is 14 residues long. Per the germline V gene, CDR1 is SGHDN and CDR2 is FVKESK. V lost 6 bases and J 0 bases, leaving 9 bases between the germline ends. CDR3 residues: CASRRRGSYNEQFF. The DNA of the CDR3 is TGTGCCAGCAGAAGGAGGGGCTCCTACAATGAGCAGTTCTTC.